The 5 T cell receptor beta chains presented below share a single source sample, sequenced in a study of beta chain features in type 1 diabetes (dated by TCRdb to 2017 to 2018). What the authors observed across the whole study: In all four CD4+ subsets, TCRB CDR3 length was moderately but significantly shorter in type 1 diabetes patients.

These receptors' antigens are unknown. Receptor libraries were prepared by the immunoSEQ multiplex PCR assay. The entire isolated RNA was reverse transcribed using the High Capacity cDNA Reverse Transcription Kit, and thus expressed TCRB transcripts were sequenced. TCRdb provides this immuneACCESS table in a form limited to in-frame rearrangements. Some clones are lacking; in checked studies, under half of them reflect an unresolved V gene, and why the rest are absent is not known. In this sample the table shows hundreds of thousands of clones, 11% to 15% of which occur a single time. 0.035% to 0.045% of the sample is taken by the ten largest. The specimen sequenced was naive CD4+ T cells from blood. The cell subset or site label corresponds to: true naive CD4+ T cells. The origin of the receptors is a man aged 18 to 30 with type 1 diabetes.

This clone was found a few times. The genes are TRBV6-5 and TRBJ2-7; a weak D match, TRBD1 (6 bases). The CDR3 runs to 16 residues. V lost 0 bases and J lost 0, with 12 bases in between. The germline gives CDR1 MNHEY, CDR2 SVGAGI. Here the CDR3 DNA reads TGTGCCAGCAGTTACTCCTCACCGACAGGCTCCTACGAGCAGTACTTC. This translates into CASSYSSPTGSYEQYF.

The V gene is TRBV7-2, the J gene TRBJ2-3; 7 nucleotides line up with TRBD2. This CDR3 has 16 amino acids. V shed 6 bases and J 0 bases; nucleotides not matched to a gene: 9. Germline V lookup: CDR1 SGHTA, CDR2 FQGNSA. The CDR3 reads CASSSIAGLSTDTQYF. The CDR3 coding sequence is TGTGCCAGCAGTTCTATAGCGGGCCTTAGCACAGATACGCAGTATTTT.

This clone has just a few counts. V usage is TRBV29-1 and J usage is TRBJ2-7; TRBD2 is a possible D gene (7 bases). V was shortened by 3 bases and J by 2 bases, with 11 bases between the two germline ends. The CDR3 totals 13 residues. The germline V gene has CDR1 SQVTM and CDR2 ANQGSEA. This CDR3 is CSVEGEGAYEQYF. The CDR3 DNA sequence: TGCAGCGTTGAGGGGGAGGGGGCCTACGAGCAGTACTTC.

The rearrangement uses TRBV5-1 and TRBJ1-2; D ambiguous. The CDR3 has 14 amino acids. Trimming removed 4 bases from V and 0 bases from J, with 10 bases in between. Germline V gene sequence: CDR1 SGHRS, CDR2 YFSETQ. Here the CDR3 reads CASSAGTSNYGYTF. CDR3 DNA: TGCGCCAGCAGCGCCGGCACCTCTAACTATGGCTACACCTTC.

A few counts support this clone. V is TRBV5-4 and J is TRBJ2-3, with TRBD1 matching over 7 bases. Per germline, CDR1 SGHNT and CDR2 YYREEE (reference sequence). Losses at the gene ends were 2 bases for V and 3 bases for J; bases not matched to a gene: 3. This CDR3 region has 14 residues. The chain's CDR3 is CASSLQGLTDTQYF. The CDR3 DNA reads as TGTGCCAGCAGCTTACAGGGGTTGACAGATACGCAGTATTTT.